This TCR beta chain was retrieved from a study of cytomegalovirus exposure and HLA in healthy donors. Across the whole study: From donors who were HLA-typed, an early data release held around 85 million unique TCRs.

CDR3 length: 16 amino acids. Per the germline V gene, CDR1 is SEHNR and CDR2 is FQNEAQ (reference sequence). V lost 4 bases and J lost 2; bases outside the gene matches: 8. The PCR was carried out with 60 Vbeta primers and 13 Jbeta primers. TCRdb keeps only in-frame clones here, not all; method: immunoSEQ multiplex PCR. This table holds 130,000 or so clones, over 65% found once. For this clone: The antigen is unknown.

Study results and limitations: Generally TCR sequences proved uncommon, though certain public TCRs appeared in numerous donors. Earlier results showed most TCR beta V segments being productive about 87% or about 30% of the time.

This sequence was found in a woman in her thirties or forties in good health and CMV-seronegative. The sequenced sample was PBMCs. The J gene is TRBJ2-4, the V gene TRBV7-9; 7 bases match TRBD2. The CDR3 DNA reads as TGTGCCAGCAGCTCGTGGGAGGGTGACACCAAAAACATTCAGTACTTC. It translates to CASSSWEGDTKNIQYF. Supplemented by reference TRBV7-9 and TRBJ2-4, the full variable domain reads DTGVSQNPRHKITKRGQNVTFRCDPISEHNRLYWYRQTLGQGPEFLTYFQNEAQLEKSRLLSDRFSAERPKGSFSTLEIQRTEQGDSAMYLCASSSWEGDTKNIQYFGAGTRLSVL.